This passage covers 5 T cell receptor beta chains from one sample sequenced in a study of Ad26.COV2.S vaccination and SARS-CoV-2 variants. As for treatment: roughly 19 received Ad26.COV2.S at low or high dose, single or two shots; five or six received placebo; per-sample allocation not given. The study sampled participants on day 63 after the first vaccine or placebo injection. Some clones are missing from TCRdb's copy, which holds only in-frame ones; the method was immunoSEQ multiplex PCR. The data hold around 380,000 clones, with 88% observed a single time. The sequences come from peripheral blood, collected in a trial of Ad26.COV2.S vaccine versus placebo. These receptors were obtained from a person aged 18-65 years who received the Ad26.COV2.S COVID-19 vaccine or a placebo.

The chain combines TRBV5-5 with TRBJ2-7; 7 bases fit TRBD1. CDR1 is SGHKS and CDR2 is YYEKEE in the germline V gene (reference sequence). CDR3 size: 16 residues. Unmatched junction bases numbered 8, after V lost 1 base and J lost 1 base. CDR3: CASSLMSDRVSYEQYF. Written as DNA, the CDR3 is TGTGCCAGCAGCTTGATGAGCGACAGGGTTTCCTACGAGCAGTACTTC. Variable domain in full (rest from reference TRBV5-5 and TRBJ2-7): DAGVTQSPTHLIKTRGQQVTLRCSPISGHKSVSWYQQVLGQGPQFIFQYYEKEERGRGNFPDRFSARQFPNYSSELNVNALLLGDSALYLCASSLMSDRVSYEQYFGPGTRLTVT.

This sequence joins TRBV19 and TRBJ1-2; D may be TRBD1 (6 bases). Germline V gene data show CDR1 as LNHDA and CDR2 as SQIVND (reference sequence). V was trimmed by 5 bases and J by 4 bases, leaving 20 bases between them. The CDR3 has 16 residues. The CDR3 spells CASSELTGGAGYGYTF. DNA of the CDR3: TGTGCCAGTAGTGAGCTAACGGGGGGCGCTGGCTATGGCTACACCTTC.

This CDR3 is CASSQVRGVSQFF. CDR3 bases: TGTGCCAGCAGCCAAGTGAGGGGGGTCTCCCAGTTCTTC. The chain recombines TRBV3-1 (or the pseudogene TRBV3-2) with TRBJ2-1; D possibly matches TRBD1 or TRBD2 (6 bases each). Per the germline V gene, CDR1 is LGHDT and CDR2 is YNNKEL (reference sequence). The CDR3 is 13 residues long. The germline V and J ends were trimmed by 1 base and 13 bases, with 14 bases remaining between them.

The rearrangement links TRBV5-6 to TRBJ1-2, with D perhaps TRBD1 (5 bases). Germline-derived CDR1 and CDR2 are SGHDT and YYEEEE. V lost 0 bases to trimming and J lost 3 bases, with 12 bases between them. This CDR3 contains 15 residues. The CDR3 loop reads CASSLGGGADYGYTF. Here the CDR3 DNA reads TGTGCCAGCAGCTTGGGTGGGGGAGCAGACTATGGCTACACCTTC. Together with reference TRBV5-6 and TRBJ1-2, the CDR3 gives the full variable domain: DAGVTQSPTHLIKTRGQQVTLRCSPKSGHDTVSWYQQALGQGPQFIFQYYEEEERQRGNFPDRFSGHQFPNYSSELNVNALLLGDSALYLCASSLGGGADYGYTFGSGTRLTVV.

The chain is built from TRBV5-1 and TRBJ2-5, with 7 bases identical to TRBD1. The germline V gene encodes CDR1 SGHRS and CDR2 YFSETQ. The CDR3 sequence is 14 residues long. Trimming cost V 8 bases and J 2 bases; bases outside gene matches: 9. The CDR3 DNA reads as TGCGCCAGTCATTTTACAGGGGATCAAGAGACCCAGTACTTC. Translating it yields CASHFTGDQETQYF.